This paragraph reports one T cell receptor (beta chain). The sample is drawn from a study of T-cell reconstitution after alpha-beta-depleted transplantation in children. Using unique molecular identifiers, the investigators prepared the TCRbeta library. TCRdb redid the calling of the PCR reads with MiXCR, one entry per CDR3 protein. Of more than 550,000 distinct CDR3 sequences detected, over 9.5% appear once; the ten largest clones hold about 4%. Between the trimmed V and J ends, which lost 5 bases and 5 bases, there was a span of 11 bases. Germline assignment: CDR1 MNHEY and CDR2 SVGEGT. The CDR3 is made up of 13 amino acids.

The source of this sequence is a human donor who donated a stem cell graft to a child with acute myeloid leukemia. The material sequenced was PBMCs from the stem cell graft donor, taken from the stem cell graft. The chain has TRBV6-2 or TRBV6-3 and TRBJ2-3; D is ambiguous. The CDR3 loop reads CASSPDTGDTQYF. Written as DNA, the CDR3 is TGTGCCAGCAGTCCTGATACGGGAGATACGCAGTATTTT.